This T cell receptor (beta chain) was sequenced for a study of T cells in Graves' hyperthyroidism and ophthalmopathy. Pregnant or lactating patients were excluded, as were those with uncontrolled infection or other autoimmune disease. Each diagnosis drew on symptoms, thyroxine, TRAb, thyroid ultrasound and orbital computed tomography findings. The source material, RNA transcripts, was used to amplify TCR beta CDR3 regions. The HTBI primer set was used in a first-round RT-PCR of the TCR CDR3. TCRdb reprocessed the multiplex PCR reads with MiXCR, giving one entry per CDR3 protein. The data contain fewer than 250,000 distinct CDR3 sequences, less than 20% of them singletons. The ends lost 2 bases at V and 5 bases at J; junction bases unmatched: 3. The CDR3 extends over 15 amino acids. Germline V gene lookup returns CDR1 SGHDT and CDR2 YYEEEE. Note on this clonotype: Its antigen is unknown.

Findings of the study overall: Most thyroid clonotypes expanded above 0.001 were also detected in blood. Ophthalmopathy cases were set apart from stable hyperthyroidism by a 13 V-J model.

The chain uses TRBV5-6 and TRBJ2-1, with TRBD2 matching over 11 bases. The sequence derives from a woman younger than 35 with Graves' ophthalmopathy. The sample taken for sequencing was blood. The CDR3 protein is CASSFALAGDNEQFF. CDR3 nucleotide sequence: TGTGCCAGCAGCTTCGCACTAGCGGGAGACAATGAGCAGTTCTTC.